This TCR beta chain was captured in a study of blood T cells in healthy people across ages. Overall study results and limits: A strong correlation between TCR beta diversity and naive T cell percentage was seen.

It was with a sample-barcoded 5' primer and a J-beta primer mix that a second PCR of about 7 to 12 cycles was run. Using its own MiXCR run on the 5' RACE reads, TCRdb lists one record per CDR3 protein. Of some 730,000 distinct CDR3 sequences listed, approximately 21% were seen once; the top ten hold around a fifth. A note on this clonotype: As yet, its antigen is unknown.

Per the germline V gene, CDR1 is SGHRS and CDR2 is YFSETQ. V dropped 6 bases and J dropped 4; count of bases not matched to a gene: 7. The CDR3 covers 14 residues. Isolating PBMCs gave at least 6 million of these cells per sample. The source is a man in his 70s in good health. The sample consisted of blood. This chain links TRBV5-1 with TRBJ2-3; 8 nucleotides line up with TRBD2. The CDR3 loop reads CASKISGIPDTQYF. CDR3 nucleotides: TGCGCCAGCAAGATTAGCGGGATCCCAGATACGCAGTATTTT.